This TCR beta chain was profiled in a study of graft-versus-host responses after intestinal transplantation. Turning to the study itself: Recipients got multivisceral, liver-intestinal, or isolated intestinal transplants. Recipients uniformly received anti-thymocyte globulin induction, followed by tacrolimus and steroids for approximately 3 years. Study outcomes and limitations: An association linked early post-transplant HvG declines with peak circulating GvH clone levels.

TCRdb's copy holds only in-frame clones and misses some; the assay was immunoSEQ multiplex PCR. This table holds 80,000 to 95,000 clones, under 95% found once. A note on this clone: Its antigen is currently unknown.

V lost 3 bases, J lost 4 bases, and 8 bases stayed unmatched. Germline V gene lookup returns CDR1 MGHRA and CDR2 YSYEKL. This CDR3 region has 15 residues. The J gene is TRBJ2-7, the V gene TRBV4-1; 8 bases are a match to TRBD1. This TCR was recovered from a human donor who received an intestinal transplant. Source: unstimulated CD8+ T cells sorted from spleen or lymph node cells, taken before intestinal transplant. CDR3 nucleotides: TGCGCCAGCAGCCACCGCCAGGGGGCGACGTACGAGCAGTACTTC. Protein product: CASSHRQGATYEQYF.